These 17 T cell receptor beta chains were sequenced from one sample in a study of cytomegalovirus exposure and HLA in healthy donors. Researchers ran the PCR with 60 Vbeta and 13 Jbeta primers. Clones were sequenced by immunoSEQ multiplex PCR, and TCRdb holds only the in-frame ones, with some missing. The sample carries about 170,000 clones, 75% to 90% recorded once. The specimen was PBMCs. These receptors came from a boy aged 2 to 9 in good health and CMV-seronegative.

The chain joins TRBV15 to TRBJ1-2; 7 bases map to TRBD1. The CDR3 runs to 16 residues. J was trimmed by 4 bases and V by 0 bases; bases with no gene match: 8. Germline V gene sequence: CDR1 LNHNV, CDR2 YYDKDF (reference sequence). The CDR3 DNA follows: TGTGCCACCAGCAGAGATCTGACAGGGAGGCCCTATGGCTACACCTTC. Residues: CATSRDLTGRPYGYTF.

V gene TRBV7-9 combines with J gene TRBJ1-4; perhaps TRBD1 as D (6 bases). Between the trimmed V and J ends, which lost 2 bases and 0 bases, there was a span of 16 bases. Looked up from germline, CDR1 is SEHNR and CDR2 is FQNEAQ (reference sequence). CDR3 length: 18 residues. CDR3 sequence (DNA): TGTGCCAGCAGCTTAACAGGGTGGACCTCTGCAACTAATGAAAAACTGTTTTTT. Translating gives CASSLTGWTSATNEKLFF. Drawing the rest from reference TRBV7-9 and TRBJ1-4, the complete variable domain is DTGVSQNPRHKITKRGQNVTFRCDPISEHNRLYWYRQTLGQGPEFLTYFQNEAQLEKSRLLSDRFSAERPKGSFSTLEIQRTEQGDSAMYLCASSLTGWTSATNEKLFFGSGTQLSVL.

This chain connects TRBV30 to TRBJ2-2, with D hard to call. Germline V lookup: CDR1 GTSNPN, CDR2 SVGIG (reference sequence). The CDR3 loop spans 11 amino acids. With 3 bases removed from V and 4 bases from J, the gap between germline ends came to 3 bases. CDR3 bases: TGTGCCTGGAGGGCCACCGGGGAGCTGTTTTTT. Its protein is CAWRATGELFF.

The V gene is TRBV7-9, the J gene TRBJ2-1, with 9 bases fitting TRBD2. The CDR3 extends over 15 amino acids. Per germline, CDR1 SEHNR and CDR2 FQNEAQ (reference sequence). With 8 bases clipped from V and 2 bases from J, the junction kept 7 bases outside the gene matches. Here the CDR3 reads CASHTEREAYNEQFF. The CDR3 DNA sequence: TGTGCCAGCCATACCGAGCGGGAGGCCTACAATGAGCAGTTCTTC. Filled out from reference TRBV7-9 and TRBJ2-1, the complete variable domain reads DTGVSQNPRHKITKRGQNVTFRCDPISEHNRLYWYRQTLGQGPEFLTYFQNEAQLEKSRLLSDRFSAERPKGSFSTLEIQRTEQGDSAMYLCASHTEREAYNEQFFGPGTRLTVL.

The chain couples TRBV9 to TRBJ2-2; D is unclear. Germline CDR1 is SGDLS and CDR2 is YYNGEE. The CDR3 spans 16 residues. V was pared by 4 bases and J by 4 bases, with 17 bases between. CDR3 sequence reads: CASSISLTSPTGELFF. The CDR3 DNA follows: TGTGCCAGCAGCATTTCACTAACCTCACCCACCGGGGAGCTGTTTTTT.

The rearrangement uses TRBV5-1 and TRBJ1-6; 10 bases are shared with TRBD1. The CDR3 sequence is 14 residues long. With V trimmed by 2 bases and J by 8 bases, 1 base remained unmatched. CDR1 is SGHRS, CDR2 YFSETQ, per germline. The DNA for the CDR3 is TGCGCCAGCAGCTTCGGGACAGGGGATTCACCCCTCCACTTT. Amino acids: CASSFGTGDSPLHF.

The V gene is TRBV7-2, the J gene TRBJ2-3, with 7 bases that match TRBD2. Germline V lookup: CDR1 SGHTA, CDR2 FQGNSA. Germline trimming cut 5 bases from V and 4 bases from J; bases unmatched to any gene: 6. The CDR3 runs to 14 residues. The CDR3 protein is CASSQTSKADTQYF. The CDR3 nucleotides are TGTGCCAGCAGCCAGACTAGCAAAGCAGATACGCAGTATTTT.

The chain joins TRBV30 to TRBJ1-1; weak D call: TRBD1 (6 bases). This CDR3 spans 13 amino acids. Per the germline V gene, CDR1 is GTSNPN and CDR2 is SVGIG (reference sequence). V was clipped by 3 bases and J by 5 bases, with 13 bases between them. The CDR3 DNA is TGTGCCTGGAGAGGCAGGGGAGGGACTGAAGCTTTCTTT. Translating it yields CAWRGRGGTEAFF.

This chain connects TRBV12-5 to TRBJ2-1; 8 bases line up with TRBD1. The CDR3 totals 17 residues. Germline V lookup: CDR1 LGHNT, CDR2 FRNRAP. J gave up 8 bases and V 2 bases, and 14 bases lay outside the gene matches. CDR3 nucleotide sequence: TGTGCTAGTGGTTTGCCCGCGGACAGGGACGTTTCTGATGAGCAGTTCTTC. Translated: CASGLPADRDVSDEQFF.

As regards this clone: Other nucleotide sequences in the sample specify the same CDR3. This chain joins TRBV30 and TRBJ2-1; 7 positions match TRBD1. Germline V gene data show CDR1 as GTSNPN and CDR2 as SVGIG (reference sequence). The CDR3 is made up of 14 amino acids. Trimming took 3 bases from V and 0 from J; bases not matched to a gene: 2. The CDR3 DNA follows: TGTGCCTGGAGCCCAGGGGGCTCCTACAATGAGCAGTTCTTC. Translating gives CAWSPGGSYNEQFF.

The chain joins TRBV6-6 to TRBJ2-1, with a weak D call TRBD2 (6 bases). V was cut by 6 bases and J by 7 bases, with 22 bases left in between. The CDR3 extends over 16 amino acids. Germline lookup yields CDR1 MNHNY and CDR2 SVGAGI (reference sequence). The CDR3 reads CASRLRDSTLGNEQFF. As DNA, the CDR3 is TGTGCCAGCAGACTACGGGACTCAACCCTCGGGAATGAGCAGTTCTTC.

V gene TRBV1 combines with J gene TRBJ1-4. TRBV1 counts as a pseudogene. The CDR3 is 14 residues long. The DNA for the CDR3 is TGCACCAGACTGGGGGGTGGGGAAAATGAAAAACTGTTTTTT. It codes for CTRLGGGENEKLFF.

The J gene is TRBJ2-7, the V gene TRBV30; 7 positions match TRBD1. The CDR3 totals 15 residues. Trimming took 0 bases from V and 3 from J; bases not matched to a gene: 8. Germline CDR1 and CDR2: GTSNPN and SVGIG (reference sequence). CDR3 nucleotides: TGTGCCTGGAGTGTTGGGACAGATACCCGCTACGAGCAGTACTTC. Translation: CAWSVGTDTRYEQYF. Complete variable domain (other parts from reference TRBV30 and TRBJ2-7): SQTIHQWPATLVQPVGSPLSLECTVEGTSNPNLYWYRQAAGRGLQLLFYSVGIGQISSEVPQNLSASRPQDRQFILSSKKLLLSDSGFYLCAWSVGTDTRYEQYFGPGTRLTVT.

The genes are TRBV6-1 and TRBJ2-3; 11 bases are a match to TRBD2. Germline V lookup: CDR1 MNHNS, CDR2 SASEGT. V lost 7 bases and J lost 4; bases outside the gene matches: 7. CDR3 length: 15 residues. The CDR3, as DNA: TGTGCCAGCAATCCTAGCGGGGGGACTGCAGATACGCAGTATTTT. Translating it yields CASNPSGGTADTQYF.

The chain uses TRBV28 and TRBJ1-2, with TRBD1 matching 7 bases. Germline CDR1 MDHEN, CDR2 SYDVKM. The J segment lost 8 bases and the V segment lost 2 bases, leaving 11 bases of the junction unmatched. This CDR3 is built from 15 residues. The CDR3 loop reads CASSLVKGAVLGYTF. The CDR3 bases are TGTGCCAGCAGTTTAGTAAAGGGGGCCGTCTTGGGCTACACCTTC.

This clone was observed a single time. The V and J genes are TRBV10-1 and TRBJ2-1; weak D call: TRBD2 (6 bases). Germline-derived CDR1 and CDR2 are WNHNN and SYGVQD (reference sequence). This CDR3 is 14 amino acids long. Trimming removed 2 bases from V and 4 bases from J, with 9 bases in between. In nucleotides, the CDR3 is TGCGCCAGCAGTGAGGTGGGGGGTTACAATGAGCAGTTCTTC. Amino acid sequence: CASSEVGGYNEQFF.

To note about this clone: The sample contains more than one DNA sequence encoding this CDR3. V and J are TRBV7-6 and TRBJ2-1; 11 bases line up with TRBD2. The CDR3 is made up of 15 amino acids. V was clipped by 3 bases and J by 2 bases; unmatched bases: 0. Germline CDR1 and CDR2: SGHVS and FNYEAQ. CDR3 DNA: TGTGCCAGCAGCTTGGGACTAGCGGCCTACAATGAGCAGTTCTTC. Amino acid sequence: CASSLGLAAYNEQFF.